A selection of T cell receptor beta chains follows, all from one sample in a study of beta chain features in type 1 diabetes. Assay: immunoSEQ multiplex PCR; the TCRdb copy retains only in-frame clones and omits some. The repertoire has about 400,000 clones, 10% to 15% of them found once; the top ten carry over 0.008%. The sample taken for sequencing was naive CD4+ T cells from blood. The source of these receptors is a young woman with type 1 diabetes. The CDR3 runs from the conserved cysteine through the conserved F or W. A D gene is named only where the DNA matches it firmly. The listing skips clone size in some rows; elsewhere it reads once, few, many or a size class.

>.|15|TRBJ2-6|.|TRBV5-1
CASSFSVAGANVLTF
TGCGCCAGCAGCTTTTCGGTCGCTGGGGCCAACGTCCTGACTTTC
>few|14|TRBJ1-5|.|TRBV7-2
CASSLGTANQPQHF
TGTGCCAGCAGCTTAGGGACAGCGAATCAGCCCCAGCATTTT
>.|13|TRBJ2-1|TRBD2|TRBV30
CAWSPGLVSGQFF
TGTGCCTGGAGTCCGGGACTAGTGAGCGGGCAGTTCTTC
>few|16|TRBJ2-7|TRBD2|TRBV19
CASSIGASGAGYEQYF
TGTGCCAGTAGTATTGGGGCTAGCGGGGCCGGGTACGAGCAGTACTTC
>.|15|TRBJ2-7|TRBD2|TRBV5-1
CASSLALAGRYEQYF
TGCGCCAGCAGCTTGGCACTAGCGGGAAGGTACGAGCAGTACTTC
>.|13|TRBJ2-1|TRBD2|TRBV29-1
CSARPLAIGEQFF
TGCAGCGCCCGACCACTAGCGATCGGTGAGCAGTTCTTC
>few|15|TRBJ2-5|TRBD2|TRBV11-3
CASSPGGLVQETQYF
TGTGCCAGCAGCCCGGGGGGACTAGTCCAAGAGACCCAGTACTTC
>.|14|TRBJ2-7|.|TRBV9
CASRSGTLTYEQYF
TGTGCCAGCAGATCCGGGACATTAACCTACGAGCAGTACTTC
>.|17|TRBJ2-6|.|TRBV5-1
CASSLQYTGSGANVLTF
TGCGCCAGCAGCTTGCAATATACAGGCTCTGGGGCCAACGTCCTGACTTTC
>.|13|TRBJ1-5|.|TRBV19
CASSGSSNQPQHF
TGTGCCAGTAGTGGCAGTAGCAATCAGCCCCAGCATTTT
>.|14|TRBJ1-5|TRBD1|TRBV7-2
CASSLRQGHQPQHF
TGTGCCAGCAGCCTCCGACAGGGACATCAGCCCCAGCATTTT
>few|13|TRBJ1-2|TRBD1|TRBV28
CASRRQGIDGYTF
TGTGCCAGCAGGCGACAGGGGATAGATGGCTACACCTTC
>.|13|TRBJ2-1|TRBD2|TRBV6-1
CASRVAGGDEQFF
TGTGCCAGCAGGGTAGCGGGGGGAGATGAGCAGTTCTTC
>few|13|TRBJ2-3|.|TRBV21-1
CASSRQGADTQYF
TGTGCCAGCAGCAGACAGGGGGCGGATACGCAGTATTTT
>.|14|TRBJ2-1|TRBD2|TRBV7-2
CASSLALGGYEQFF
TGTGCCAGCAGCTTAGCGCTGGGGGGGTATGAGCAGTTCTTC
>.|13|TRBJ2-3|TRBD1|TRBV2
CASSGTVTDTQYF
TGTGCCAGCAGCGGGACAGTAACAGATACGCAGTATTTT
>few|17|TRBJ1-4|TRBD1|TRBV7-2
CASSPGQGAQSNEKLFF
TGTGCCAGCAGCCCAGGACAGGGGGCCCAATCTAATGAAAAACTGTTTTTT
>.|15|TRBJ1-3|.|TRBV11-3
CASNWCEDSGNTIYF
TGTGCCAGCAACTGGTGCGAAGACTCTGGAAACACCATATATTTT
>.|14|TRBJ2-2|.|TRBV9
CASSELVLPGELFF
TGTGCCAGCAGCGAACTAGTCCTCCCCGGGGAGCTGTTTTTT
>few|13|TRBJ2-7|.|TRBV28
CASTQGFSYEQYF
TGTGCCAGCACCCAGGGATTTTCCTACGAGCAGTACTTC
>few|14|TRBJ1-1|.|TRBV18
CASSPGGRGAEAFF
TGTGCCAGCTCACCCGGAGGACGGGGTGCTGAAGCTTTCTTT
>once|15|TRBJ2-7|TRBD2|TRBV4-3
CASSQAWGGEVEQYF
TGCGCCAGCAGCCAGGCCTGGGGGGGGGAAGTCGAGCAGTACTTC
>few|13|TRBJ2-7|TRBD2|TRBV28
CASGGSGRYEQYF
TGTGCCAGCGGAGGTAGCGGGCGGTACGAGCAGTACTTC
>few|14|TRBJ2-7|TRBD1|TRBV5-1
CASTSGTGLYEQYF
TGCGCCAGCACTTCCGGGACAGGGCTCTACGAGCAGTACTTC
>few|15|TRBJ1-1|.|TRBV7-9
CASTRSRPGDTEAFF
TGTGCCAGCACTCGGAGCCGTCCGGGAGACACTGAAGCTTTCTTT
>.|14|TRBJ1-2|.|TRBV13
CASSLYASRSGYTF
TGTGCCAGCAGCTTATATGCAAGTCGGAGTGGCTACACCTTC
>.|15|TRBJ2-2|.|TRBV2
CASSGLWRGTGELFF
TGTGCCAGCAGTGGGCTATGGCGGGGCACCGGGGAGCTGTTTTTT
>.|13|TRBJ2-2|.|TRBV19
CASGHPNTGELFF
TGTGCCAGTGGACACCCGAACACCGGGGAGCTGTTTTTT
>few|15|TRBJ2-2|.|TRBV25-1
CASSAIGQGTGELFF
TGTGCCAGCAGTGCAATAGGGCAGGGGACCGGGGAGCTGTTTTTT
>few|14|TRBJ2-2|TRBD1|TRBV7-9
CASSGQGNTGELFF
TGTGCCAGCAGCGGACAGGGGAACACCGGGGAGCTGTTTTTT
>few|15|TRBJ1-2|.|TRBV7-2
CASSVGGGTDQGYTF
TGTGCCAGCAGCGTAGGAGGGGGTACGGATCAGGGCTACACCTTC
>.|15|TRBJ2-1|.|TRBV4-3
CASSQWRSSYNEQFF
TGCGCCAGCAGCCAATGGAGGAGCTCCTACAATGAGCAGTTCTTC
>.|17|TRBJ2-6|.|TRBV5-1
CASSTAGGSPGANVLTF
TGCGCCAGCAGCACCGCGGGCGGATCTCCTGGGGCCAACGTCCTGACTTTC